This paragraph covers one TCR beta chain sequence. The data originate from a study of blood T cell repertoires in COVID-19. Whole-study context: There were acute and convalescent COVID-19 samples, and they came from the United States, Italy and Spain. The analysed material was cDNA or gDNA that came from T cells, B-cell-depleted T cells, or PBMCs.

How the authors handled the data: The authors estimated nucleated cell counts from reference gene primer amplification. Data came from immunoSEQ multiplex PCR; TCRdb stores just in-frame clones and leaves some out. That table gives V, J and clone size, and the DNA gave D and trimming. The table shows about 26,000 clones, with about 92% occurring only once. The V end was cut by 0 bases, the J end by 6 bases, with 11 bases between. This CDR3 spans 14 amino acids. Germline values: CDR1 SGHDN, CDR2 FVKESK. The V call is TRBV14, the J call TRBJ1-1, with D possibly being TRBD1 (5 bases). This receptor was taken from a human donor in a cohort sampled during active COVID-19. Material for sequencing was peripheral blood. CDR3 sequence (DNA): TGTGCCAGCAGCCAAGAATCCAGGGCCCCTGAAGCTTTCTTT. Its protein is CASSQESRAPEAFF.